The 16 T cell receptor beta chains presented below share a single source sample, sequenced in a study of CD8+ T cells in alopecia areata. Sequencing templates came from extracted RNA that was reverse transcribed into cDNA. TCRdb's copy holds only in-frame clones and misses some; the assay was immunoSEQ multiplex PCR. The sample carries some 110,000 clones, roughly 60% recorded once. The treatment: oral pan-JAK inhibitor, 5-10 mg twice daily. Sequenced material: CD8+ T cells sorted from blood, taken at week 4, from a patient treated with tofacitinib. The source of these receptors is a human donor with alopecia areata.

This chain joins TRBV28 and TRBJ2-5; 7 nucleotides align to TRBD2. The CDR3 length is 15 residues. V trimming: 4 bases; J trimming: 4 bases; junction bases outside the gene matches: 9. Per germline, CDR1 MDHEN and CDR2 SYDVKM. This CDR3 is CASSSVAGPIETQYF. Here the CDR3 DNA reads TGTGCCAGCAGTTCTGTAGCGGGCCCTATAGAGACCCAGTACTTC.

The V and J genes are TRBV21-1 and TRBJ1-6; TRBD1, the table's D call, lacks a check against the DNA. TRBV21-1 is an annotated pseudogene. CDR3 length equals 15 residues. The chain's CDR3 is CASRDTGTSNSPLHF. DNA of the CDR3: TGTGCCAGCAGAGACACAGGGACATCTAATTCACCCCTCCACTTT.

The chain has TRBV25-1 and TRBJ2-1; the D gene is possibly TRBD2 (6 bases). This CDR3 comprises 12 residues. Germline V gene data show CDR1 as MGHDK and CDR2 as SYGVNS. V was shortened by 2 bases and J by 10 bases, with 9 bases between the two germline ends. CDR3 residues: CASSEGGLEQFF. The CDR3 DNA reads as TGTGCCAGCAGTGAAGGGGGGTTGGAGCAGTTCTTC.

A note on this clone: Within the sample, other DNA sequences also encode this same CDR3. The chain joins TRBV29-1 to TRBJ2-5; D is perhaps TRBD1 (6 bases). Trimming cost V 1 base and J 1 base, with 7 bases left between them. Germline CDR1 and CDR2: SQVTM and ANQGSEA. The CDR3 contains 13 residues. CDR3 region: CSVEGGLQETQYF. The CDR3 nucleotides read TGCAGCGTTGAAGGGGGGCTCCAAGAGACCCAGTACTTC.

The chain carries TRBV7-9 and TRBJ2-2; a weak D match, TRBD1 (6 bases). CDR3 size: 16 residues. CDR1 and CDR2 (germline): SEHNR, FQNEAQ (reference sequence). V lost 4 bases and J lost 3, with 15 bases in between. CDR3: CASSYTGPRDTGELFF. Written as DNA, the CDR3 is TGTGCCAGCAGCTATACAGGGCCACGAGACACCGGGGAGCTGTTTTTT.

The rearrangement joins TRBV11-2 to TRBJ1-2, with TRBD1 matching 7 bases. The CDR3 is 12 residues long. The junction had 6 bases not matched to a gene; V was cut back by 10 bases and J by 4 bases. Germline values: CDR1 SGHAT, CDR2 FQNNGV. In DNA form, the CDR3 reads TGTGCCAAACGAGGGGGCCGCTATGGCTACACCTTC. Translated: CAKRGGRYGYTF.

This sequence joins TRBV11-1 and TRBJ2-7; D is undetermined. The CDR3 runs 12 residues. Trimming cost V 4 bases and J 0 bases, with 4 bases left between them. Germline-derived CDR1 and CDR2 are SGHAT and FQDESV (reference sequence). CDR3 coding DNA: TGTGCCAGCAGCTATAGCTCCTACGAGCAGTACTTC. It codes for CASSYSSYEQYF. The whole variable domain, filled in from reference TRBV11-1 and TRBJ2-7, reads EAEVAQSPRYKITEKSQAVAFWCDPISGHATLYWYRQILGQGPELLVQFQDESVVDDSQLPKDRFSAERLKGVDSTLKIQPAELGDSAMYLCASSYSSYEQYFGPGTRLTVT.

The CDR3 nucleotides are TGTGCCAGCAGTTTAGGTGCCGAGCAGTACTTC. This translates into CASSLGAEQYF. This sequence joins TRBV27 and TRBJ2-7; D is uncertain. The CDR3 runs 11 residues. Germline CDR1 is MNHEY and CDR2 is SMNVEV (reference sequence). V was shortened by 2 bases and J by 6 bases, with 5 bases between the two germline ends.

Only a few counts were recorded for this clone. CDR3 DNA: TGTGCCAGCAGGAGACTAAGCAATGAGCAGTTCTTC. Protein sequence: CASRRLSNEQFF. The chain uses TRBV27 and TRBJ2-1; TRBD2 might be the D (5 bases). CDR1 MNHEY and CDR2 SMNVEV come from the germline V gene (reference sequence). Trimming cost V 6 bases and J 6 bases, with 9 bases left between them. CDR3 length: 12 residues.

This clone was observed a few times. The chain has TRBV29-1 and TRBJ1-4; D not certain. The CDR3 is made up of 11 amino acids. Germline CDR1 is SQVTM and CDR2 is ANQGSEA. V was pared by 6 bases and J by 8 bases, with 10 bases between. The CDR3, as DNA: TGCAGCGTCACCCGGCAAGAAAAACTGTTTTTT. It codes for CSVTRQEKLFF.

This clone was found a few times. The rearrangement joins TRBV2 to TRBJ1-5; no clear D. Looked up from germline, CDR1 is SNHLY and CDR2 is FYNNEI. The CDR3 loop spans 15 amino acids. V was cut by 5 bases and J by 2 bases, with 13 bases left in between. The CDR3 nucleotides are TGTGCCAGCAGTCCCGGTAGGTCGGGCAATCAGCCCCAGCATTTT. Translation gives CASSPGRSGNQPQHF.

This clone was counted a few times. The gene calls are TRBV10-3 and TRBJ2-5; 11 bases agree with TRBD2. V was clipped by 6 bases and J by 3 bases; unmatched bases: 0. CDR1 and CDR2 (germline): ENHRY, SYGVKD. This CDR3 spans 13 amino acids. The DNA of the CDR3 is TGTGCCATCAGACTAGCGGGGGAAGAGACCCAGTACTTC. Translated: CAIRLAGEETQYF.

The V gene is TRBV7-9, the J gene TRBJ2-7; D remains unclear. The CDR3 has 13 residues. CDR1 SEHNR and CDR2 FQNEAQ come from the germline V gene (reference sequence). The V and J ends lost 5 bases and 3 bases respectively, with 11 bases between them. CDR3 nucleotides: TGTGCCAGCAGCCCCCCCGACGGCTACGAGCAGTACTTC. Amino acids: CASSPPDGYEQYF.

V usage is TRBV23-1 and J usage is TRBJ2-3; possibly TRBD2 for D (5 bases). TRBV23-1 is marked as an open reading frame, function uncertain. CDR3 size: 17 residues. V lost 4 bases and J 2 bases, leaving 19 bases between the germline ends. CDR3 DNA sequence: TGCGCCAGCAGTCCGGGTTCTGCCGGGGAACCCACAGATACGCAGTATTTT. Its protein is CASSPGSAGEPTDTQYF.

This chain links TRBV13 with TRBJ2-5, with D possibly matching TRBD1 (6 bases). This CDR3 contains 14 residues. Germline loops: CDR1 PRHDT, CDR2 FYEKMQ (reference sequence). The germline V and J ends were trimmed by 7 bases and 5 bases, with 17 bases remaining between them. Here the CDR3 reads CASMLKGVGETQYF. The CDR3 bases are TGTGCCAGCATGTTGAAGGGGGTCGGGGAGACCCAGTACTTC.

The chain combines TRBV29-1 with TRBJ2-5, with D possibly TRBD2 on 5 matching bases. This CDR3 comprises 14 residues. The germline V gene encodes CDR1 SQVTM and CDR2 ANQGSEA. The V gene lost 4 bases and the J gene lost 4 bases, with 16 bases spanning the gap. CDR3 nucleotides: TGCAGCGTTGCGTCGTCGGGATTCCCAGAGACCCAGTACTTC. It translates to CSVASSGFPETQYF. The variable domain in full, with the rest retrieved from reference TRBV29-1 and TRBJ2-5, is SAVISQKPSRDICQRGTSLTIQCQVDSQVTMMFWYRQQPGQSLTLIATANQGSEATYESGFVIDKFPISRPNLTFSTLTVSNMSPEDSSIYLCSVASSGFPETQYFGPGTRLLVL.